Here is one TCR beta chain with its context. Its specificity is not known. The protocol was immunoSEQ multiplex PCR, while the TCRdb copy is restricted to in-frame clones and leaves out a portion. Seen here are approximately 510,000 clones, about four fifths observed once, and the top ten hold 13%. Germline trimming cut 3 bases from V and 4 bases from J; bases unmatched to any gene: 3. The CDR3 runs 14 residues. Per germline, CDR1 MRHNA and CDR2 SNTAGT. These data originate in a study of shared clonotypes between healthy human individuals. Background on the study: Donors were a couple of women and a few men aged 18 to 49. Study conclusions and caveats: Limited genetic and exposure-history diversity came from having few donors.

This rearrangement joins TRBV6-4 to TRBJ2-3, with 8 bases that match TRBD2. This TCR derives from a woman between 40 and 50 years old in good health. Some clones in this sample may be carry-over from other donors' samples. Sequences were obtained from PBMCs. DNA of the CDR3: TGTGCCAGCAGTGAGTTAGCGGGATCAGATACGCAGTATTTT. Translated: CASSELAGSDTQYF.